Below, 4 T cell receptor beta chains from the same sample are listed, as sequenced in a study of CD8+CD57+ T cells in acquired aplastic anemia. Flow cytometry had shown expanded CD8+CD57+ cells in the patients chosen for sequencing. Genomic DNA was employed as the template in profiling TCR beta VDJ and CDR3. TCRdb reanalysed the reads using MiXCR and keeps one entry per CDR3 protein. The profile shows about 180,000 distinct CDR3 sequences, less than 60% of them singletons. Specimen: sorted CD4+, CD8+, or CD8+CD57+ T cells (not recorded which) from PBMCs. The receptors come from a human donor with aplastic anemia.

The DNA for the CDR3 is TGCGCCAGCAGCCCTCCCAGGCCGTTCGACCCGAACACCGGGGAGCTGTTTTTT. Its translation: CASSPPRPFDPNTGELFF. This chain connects TRBV5-1 to TRBJ2-2, with D hard to call. The CDR3 is 18 amino acids. The V gene lost 4 bases and the J gene lost 0 bases, with 19 bases spanning the gap. Germline V CDR1 and CDR2: SGHRS, YFSETQ.

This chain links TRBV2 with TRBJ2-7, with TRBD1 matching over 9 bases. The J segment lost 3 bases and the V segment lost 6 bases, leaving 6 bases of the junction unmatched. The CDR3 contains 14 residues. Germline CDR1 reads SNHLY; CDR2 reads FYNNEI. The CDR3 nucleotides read TGTGCCAGCAGCCTGATGGGACAGGGCTACGAGCAGTACTTC. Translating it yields CASSLMGQGYEQYF.

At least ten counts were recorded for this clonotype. CDR3 residues: CASSPTLVVLGYTF. DNA of the CDR3: TGTGCCAGCAGCCCGACCCTCGTCGTCTTGGGCTACACCTTC. V is TRBV7-2 and J is TRBJ1-2; D is undetermined. This CDR3 is built from 14 residues. Germline lookup yields CDR1 SGHTA and CDR2 FQGNSA. The ends were cut back, 5 bases at V and 8 bases at J, with 18 bases in the middle.

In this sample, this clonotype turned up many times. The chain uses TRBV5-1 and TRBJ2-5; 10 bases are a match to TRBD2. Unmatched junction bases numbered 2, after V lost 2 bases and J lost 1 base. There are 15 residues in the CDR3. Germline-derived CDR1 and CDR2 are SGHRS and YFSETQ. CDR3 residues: CASSLGLAVQETQYF. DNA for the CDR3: TGCGCCAGCAGCTTAGGACTAGCGGTCCAAGAGACCCAGTACTTC.